This record covers a single T cell receptor beta chain. This sample was taken from a study of blood T cell repertoires in COVID-19. How the authors handled the data: How many nucleated cells were present was estimated from reference gene primer amplification. Repertoires were generated with immunoSEQ multiplex PCR, while TCRdb's copy carries only in-frame clones and drops some. Clone size and V and J calls were adopted from that table, with D and trimming inferred from the DNA. This sample has over 350,000 clones; approximately 90% occur once, and the top ten carry more than 0.95%. Those enrolled, adults aged roughly 18 to 95 years, came from about two dozen US areas. Donors were grouped by their self-reported clinical history. The receptor was derived from a woman under 30 who had recovered from COVID-19. Sequencing used PBMCs or T cells enriched from blood (not recorded which).

CDR3 loop: CSGREAGNTIYF. CDR3 nucleotides: TGCAGCGGGAGGGAGGCTGGAAACACCATATATTTT. The V call is TRBV29-1, the J call TRBJ1-3; no clear D gene. Germline V CDR1 and CDR2: SQVTM, ANQGSEA. The CDR3 has 12 residues. The V end was cut by 7 bases, the J end by 2 bases, with 9 bases between.